Shown below are 22 T cell receptor beta chains from a single sample sequenced in a study of shared T cell receptors in the human thymus. Measured with immunoSEQ multiplex PCR; TCRdb has only the in-frame clones, and not every one. Here the sample spans just under 550,000 clones, approximately 80% being singletons. The data also belong to a second study, concerning human thymus T cells.

What was sequenced was thymocytes. Source of these receptors: a boy under three years old with a congenital heart defect.

Written as DNA, the CDR3 is TGTGCCAGCAGCCTGACAGGGCTAACAGATACGCAGTATTTT. This encodes CASSLTGLTDTQYF. The genes are TRBV5-8 and TRBJ2-3; 7 bases agree with TRBD1. CDR1 SGHTS and CDR2 YDEGEE come from the germline V gene. The length of the CDR3 is 14 residues. Losses at the gene ends were 4 bases for V and 3 bases for J; bases not matched to a gene: 5. Based on the CDR3 plus reference TRBV5-8 and TRBJ2-3, the full variable domain is EAGVTQSPTHLIKTRGQQATLRCSPISGHTSVYWYQQALGLGLQFLLWYDEGEERNRGNFPPRFSGRQFPNYSSELNVNALELEDSALYLCASSLTGLTDTQYFGPGTRLTVL.

This clone was observed once. The chain links TRBV11-3 to TRBJ2-3, with a weak D call TRBD2 (8 bases). This CDR3 spans 17 amino acids. V gave up 3 bases and J gave up 0 bases, with 16 bases separating them. Germline CDR1 and CDR2: SGHNT and YENEEA. The CDR3, as DNA: TGTGCCAGCAGCTTTACGGGAGGGGGCTCTAGCACAGATACGCAGTATTTT. Residues: CASSFTGGGSSTDTQYF.

This chain uses TRBV28 with TRBJ1-2, with 10 bases lining up with TRBD1. Trimming took 5 bases from V and 4 from J; bases not matched to a gene: 7. The CDR3 sequence is 15 residues long. From germline, CDR1 is MDHEN and CDR2 SYDVKM. The DNA of the CDR3 is TGTGCCAGCAGTCGGGACAGGGGCCTCCTCTATGGCTACACCTTC. This gives the protein CASSRDRGLLYGYTF.

The CDR3 nucleotides read TGTGCCTGGAGTGCAAAGACTAGCGGGAGGGCCCCAATAGGGGGCGGGGAGCTGTTTTTT. Encoded protein: CAWSAKTSGRAPIGGGELFF. The chain employs TRBV30 and TRBJ2-2, with TRBD2 matching over 14 bases. The germline V gene has CDR1 GTSNPN and CDR2 SVGIG (reference sequence). The length of the CDR3 is 20 residues. The V gene end was trimmed by 1 base and the J gene end by 7 bases; junction bases not matched to a gene: 17. Full variable domain (outside the CDR3, taken from reference TRBV30 and TRBJ2-2): SQTIHQWPATLVQPVGSPLSLECTVEGTSNPNLYWYRQAAGRGLQLLFYSVGIGQISSEVPQNLSASRPQDRQFILSSKKLLLSDSGFYLCAWSAKTSGRAPIGGGELFFGEGSRLTVL.

The chain couples TRBV4-3 to TRBJ2-1; D remains ambiguous. Germline CDR1 is LGHNA and CDR2 is YSLEER. Trimming took 3 bases from V and 0 from J, leaving 12 bases between them. The CDR3 is made up of 16 amino acids. The CDR3 DNA reads as TGCGCCAGCAGCCATCTCTTGAGGCCCTCCTACAATGAGCAGTTCTTC. It yields the protein CASSHLLRPSYNEQFF.

The gene calls are TRBV6-5 and TRBJ2-1; 10 bases align to TRBD2. V lost 6 bases, J lost 3 bases, and 2 bases stayed unmatched. The CDR3 consists of 14 residues. The V gene's germline CDR1 is MNHEY and CDR2 SVGAGI. CDR3 amino acids: CASRERGGYNEQFF. The CDR3 DNA follows: TGTGCCAGCAGGGAGCGGGGGGGCTACAATGAGCAGTTCTTC.

This chain uses TRBV11-2 with TRBJ2-2; 11 bases agree with TRBD2. V was clipped by 4 bases and J by 1 base; unmatched bases: 5. Germline CDR1 reads SGHAT; CDR2 reads FQNNGV. The CDR3 runs 17 residues. This CDR3 reads CASSSGTSGENTGELFF. DNA of the CDR3: TGTGCCAGCAGCTCGGGGACTAGCGGAGAGAACACCGGGGAGCTGTTTTTT.

J is TRBJ1-1 and V is TRBV6-5; weak D call: TRBD1 (5 bases). With 0 bases removed from V and 8 bases from J, the gap between germline ends came to 16 bases. The V gene's germline CDR1 is MNHEY and CDR2 SVGAGI. This CDR3 region has 15 residues. DNA of the CDR3: TGTGCCAGCAGTTACTCGACTGTCACAGGCCCGGAAGCTTTCTTT. Encoded protein: CASSYSTVTGPEAFF.

CDR3 bases: TGTGCCAGCAGCCCCGAACCTCAACAGGGGAATGAGCAGTTCTTC. This translates into CASSPEPQQGNEQFF. The chain has TRBV5-4 and TRBJ2-1, with 7 bases aligning to TRBD1. The CDR3 loop spans 15 amino acids. Germline lookup yields CDR1 SGHNT and CDR2 YYREEE (reference sequence). The V gene end was trimmed by 4 bases and the J gene end by 7 bases; junction bases not matched to a gene: 11.

CDR3 in amino acids: CASSYRPRLHEQYF. The CDR3 nucleotides are TGTGCCAGCAGTTATAGGCCTCGACTGCACGAGCAGTACTTC. The chain carries TRBV27 and TRBJ2-7, with no clear D. Trimming left V 4 bases short and J 5 bases short, with 15 bases between. The CDR3 contains 14 residues. Germline CDR1 reads MNHEY; CDR2 reads SMNVEV (reference sequence).

The chain employs TRBV27 and TRBJ1-3; 8 bases agree with TRBD1. The J segment lost 0 bases and the V segment lost 5 bases, leaving 9 bases of the junction unmatched. The CDR3 loop spans 17 amino acids. Looked up from germline, CDR1 is MNHEY and CDR2 is SMNVEV (reference sequence). The CDR3 is CASSPRGQGRSGNTIYF. Here the CDR3 DNA reads TGTGCCAGCAGTCCCCGCGGACAGGGCCGCTCTGGAAACACCATATATTTT.

This clone came up a few times. The V and J genes are TRBV4-3 and TRBJ2-1; a possible D gene is TRBD1 (5 bases). Germline loops: CDR1 LGHNA, CDR2 YSLEER. Trimming removed 4 bases at V and 8 bases at J, with 21 bases between. The CDR3 loop spans 16 amino acids. This CDR3 reads CASSRGPLPSGDEQFF. The CDR3, as DNA: TGCGCCAGCAGCCGGGGCCCCCTCCCCTCCGGCGATGAGCAGTTCTTC.

The V and J genes are TRBV5-5 and TRBJ1-3; tentative D call: TRBD1 (6 bases). The CDR3 sequence is 15 residues long. V lost 5 bases and J 0 bases, leaving 12 bases between the germline ends. The germline CDR1 and CDR2 sequences are SGHKS and YYEKEE (reference sequence). The CDR3 sequence is CASRPTGYSGNTIYF. The CDR3 nucleotides are TGTGCCAGCAGGCCCACAGGGTACTCTGGAAACACCATATATTTT.

The genes are TRBV6-6 and TRBJ2-3; 10 bases line up with TRBD2. The CDR3 loop spans 16 amino acids. V was clipped by 7 bases and J by 0 bases; unmatched bases: 7. Germline-derived CDR1 and CDR2 are MNHNY and SVGAGI (reference sequence). The DNA of the CDR3 is TGTGCCAGCATCCAGCGGGAGGGCCGTAGCACAGATACGCAGTATTTT. Amino acids: CASIQREGRSTDTQYF.

This rearrangement joins TRBV27 to TRBJ2-7; 8 nucleotides match TRBD2. Looked up from germline, CDR1 is MNHEY and CDR2 is SMNVEV (reference sequence). The CDR3 is made up of 15 amino acids. V was clipped by 4 bases and J by 0 bases; unmatched bases: 5. The CDR3 nucleotides are TGTGCCAGCAGTTCCCCCCGGGAGGGCTCCTACGAGCAGTACTTC. Its protein is CASSSPREGSYEQYF.

The chain couples TRBV7-9 to TRBJ1-2; the match to TRBD1 covers 9 bases. This CDR3 spans 14 amino acids. Germline V gene lookup returns CDR1 SEHNR and CDR2 FQNEAQ (reference sequence). The ends lost 4 bases at V and 8 bases at J; junction bases unmatched: 8. The CDR3 nucleotides are TGTGCCAGCAGCTCTACAGGGGGCGCAGGGGGCTACACCTTC. It yields the protein CASSSTGGAGGYTF.

This clone was observed once. The V gene is TRBV27, the J gene TRBJ2-1; 7 bases align to TRBD2. J was trimmed by 4 bases and V by 2 bases; bases with no gene match: 8. The CDR3 extends over 16 amino acids. CDR1 MNHEY and CDR2 SMNVEV come from the germline V gene (reference sequence). The CDR3 is CASSLNGGSAYNEQFF. For the CDR3, the DNA is TGTGCCAGCAGTTTAAATGGCGGGAGTGCGTACAATGAGCAGTTCTTC.

V and J are TRBV5-4 and TRBJ2-7; 14 nucleotides agree with TRBD2. The CDR3 has 16 residues. The germline V gene encodes CDR1 SGHNT and CDR2 YYREEE (reference sequence). Losses at the gene ends were 3 bases for V and 0 bases for J; bases not matched to a gene: 2. The CDR3 is CASSSGLAGASYEQYF. The CDR3 DNA is TGTGCCAGCAGCTCGGGACTAGCGGGGGCCTCCTACGAGCAGTACTTC.

The rearrangement uses TRBV18 and TRBJ1-6; 9 bases line up with TRBD1. V was clipped by 5 bases and J by 11 bases; unmatched bases: 13. Germline V gives CDR1 KGHSH, CDR2 LQKENI. This CDR3 has 16 amino acids. This CDR3 is CASSAFNRDRAAPLHF. CDR3 nucleotides: TGTGCCAGCTCAGCCTTCAACCGGGACAGGGCTGCACCCCTCCACTTT.

V usage is TRBV27 and J usage is TRBJ2-5, with TRBD2 identical over 7 bases. The CDR3 extends over 15 amino acids. Germline V gene sequence: CDR1 MNHEY, CDR2 SMNVEV (reference sequence). J was trimmed by 1 base and V by 2 bases; bases with no gene match: 4. CDR3 coding DNA: TGTGCCAGCAGTTTACTAGCGGCCTTCCAAGAGACCCAGTACTTC. The encoded protein is CASSLLAAFQETQYF.

The chain recombines TRBV7-6 with TRBJ2-3; the match to TRBD2 covers 9 bases. Germline assignment: CDR1 SGHVS and CDR2 FNYEAQ. The V gene end was trimmed by 4 bases and the J gene end by 2 bases; junction bases not matched to a gene: 7. CDR3 length equals 16 residues. CDR3 nucleotide sequence: TGTGCCAGCAGCTCACTACCTAGCGGGATCACAGATACGCAGTATTTT. This codes for CASSSLPSGITDTQYF.

This chain joins TRBV10-1 and TRBJ2-7; TRBD2 matches at 7 bases. This CDR3 region has 16 residues. Germline assignment: CDR1 WNHNN and CDR2 SYGVQD (reference sequence). V trimming: 3 bases; J trimming: 5 bases; junction bases outside the gene matches: 13. CDR3 nucleotide sequence: TGCGCCAGCAGTGAAGGGTTGGTACTAGCGCAGCACGAGCAGTACTTC. Protein product: CASSEGLVLAQHEQYF.